This TCR beta chain is drawn from a study of blood T cell repertoires in COVID-19. As originally analysed: Reference gene primer amplification gave nucleated cell count estimates. The table came from immunoSEQ multiplex PCR; TCRdb's copy has only in-frame clones and leaves some out. For V, J and clone size, that table is used; D and trimming come from the DNA. Of around 30,000 clones in the sample, more than 80% were seen once. The ends lost 2 bases at V and 3 bases at J; junction bases unmatched: 8. CDR3 length: 18 residues. Germline-derived CDR1 and CDR2 are MNHEY and SMNVEV (reference sequence). The sample taken for sequencing was peripheral blood. The chain carries TRBV27 and TRBJ2-6; TRBD2 aligns across 9 bases. This TCR came from a woman older than 75 with acute or convalescent COVID-19. DNA of the CDR3: TGTGCCAGCAGTTTAATTAGCGGGAGAGCGGTTGGGGCCAACGTCCTGACTTTC. Its protein is CASSLISGRAVGANVLTF.